Listed below are T cell receptor beta chains from one sample, sequenced in a study of blood T cell repertoires in COVID-19. Sequencing used immunoSEQ multiplex PCR; TCRdb keeps in-frame clones, though not all of them. The profile shows about 300,000 clones, more than 75% of them singletons. The sample was PBMCs or T cells enriched from blood (not recorded which). All receptors come from a man aged 25 to 40 who had recovered from COVID-19. Both conserved end residues are part of each CDR3. The D gene is left open where the match is weak. Clone size is not always given. Where it is, it says once, few, many or a class for expanded clones.

TRBJ2-7	TRBV6-5	NA	NA	CASSYSPGPREQYF	TGTGCCAGCAGTTACTCACCCGGTCCGCGGGAGCAGTACTTC
TRBJ1-1	TRBV7-9	NA	NA	CASSDRERGASEAFF	TGTGCCAGCAGCGACCGGGAGAGAGGAGCATCCGAAGCTTTCTTT
TRBJ1-2	TRBV18	NA	NA	CASSQQETNYGYTF	TGTGCCAGCTCCCAACAGGAAACTAACTATGGCTACACCTTC
TRBJ2-3	TRBV29-1	NA	NA	CSVDQGSDTQYF	TGCAGCGTCGACCAGGGTTCAGATACGCAGTATTTT
TRBJ2-5	TRBV6-1	TRBD2	NA	CASSEALAGAQETQYF	TGTGCCAGCAGTGAAGCCCTAGCGGGGGCTCAAGAGACCCAGTACTTC
TRBJ2-2	TRBV25-1	TRBD2	NA	CASSDTSGRVVGTGELFF	TGTGCCAGCAGTGACACCAGCGGGAGGGTTGTCGGCACCGGGGAGCTGTTTTTT
TRBJ2-7	TRBV5-1	TRBD1	NA	CASSRGTAGGSYEQYF	TGCGCCAGCAGCAGAGGGACAGCCGGCGGGTCCTACGAGCAGTACTTC
TRBJ2-3	TRBV7-2	NA	NA	CASSLGAGDTQYF	TGTGCCAGCAGCTTAGGTGCGGGAGATACGCAGTATTTT
TRBJ1-2	TRBV24-1	TRBD1	NA	CATRGQGYSGYTF	TGTGCCACCCGGGGACAGGGATACAGCGGCTACACCTTC
TRBJ1-3	TRBV5-1	NA	NA	CASRPRGDPGNTIYF	TGCGCCAGCAGACCGCGGGGGGATCCTGGAAACACCATATATTTT
TRBJ2-1	TRBV4-1	NA	many	CASSHVLAPSSYNEQFF	TGCGCCAGCAGCCATGTTCTAGCGCCCAGCTCCTACAATGAGCAGTTCTTC
TRBJ2-2	TRBV5-4	NA	NA	CASSWGGVTGELFF	TGTGCCAGCAGCTGGGGCGGTGTAACCGGGGAGCTGTTTTTT
TRBJ2-2	TRBV12-3/TRBV12-4	NA	NA	CASSSDTGELFF	TGTGCCAGCAGTTCCGACACCGGGGAGCTGTTTTTT
TRBJ1-1	TRBV7-8	TRBD1	NA	CASSLGTGVYWGTEAFF	TGTGCCAGCAGCCTAGGGACAGGGGTCTATTGGGGCACTGAAGCTTTCTTT
TRBJ2-5	TRBV14	TRBD1	NA	CASSWTGVPETQYF	TGTGCCAGCAGCTGGACAGGAGTTCCGGAGACCCAGTACTTC
TRBJ2-3	TRBV30	NA	NA	CAWSSSADTQYF	TGTGCCTGGAGTTCCTCCGCAGATACGCAGTATTTT
TRBJ1-4	TRBV4-1	TRBD1	NA	CASSQTLTGARSSGEKLFF	TGCGCCAGCAGCCAAACCCTGACAGGGGCCCGTTCGTCAGGGGAAAAACTGTTTTTT
TRBJ1-1	TRBV6-5	TRBD1	NA	CASSTTGGTEAFF	TGTGCCAGCAGCACGACAGGGGGCACTGAAGCTTTCTTT
TRBJ2-5	TRBV12-5	TRBD2	NA	CARRGGTGEETQYF	TGTGCTCGCCGGGGGGGTACGGGGGAAGAGACCCAGTACTTC
TRBJ1-1	TRBV7-9	NA	NA	CASSLVANTEAFF	TGTGCCAGCAGCTTAGTGGCAAACACTGAAGCTTTCTTT
TRBJ1-1	TRBV6-5	NA	NA	CASSLQVRTLGEAFF	TGTGCCAGCAGTTTACAGGTCCGGACACTGGGTGAAGCTTTCTTT